The clone carrying this TCR beta chain showed up just a few times. The CDR3 spans 14 residues. Germline CDR1 and CDR2: PRHDT and FYEKMQ (reference sequence). With V trimmed by 5 bases and J by 7 bases, 4 bases remained unmatched. This sample was taken from a study of identical twins. A single record per CDR3 protein comes from TCRdb applying MiXCR to the 5' RACE reads. Of 200,000 to 250,000 distinct CDR3 sequences listed, over 5% are singletons. Only healthy Caucasians were enrolled as donors. The data were also submitted as part of a second study, on T cells expressing NK-cell markers. That study reports: Repertoire data for TCR beta were derived from sorted T cells (CD3+CD56+NKG2C+, CD3+CD56+NKG2C- and CD3+CD56-NKG2C+).

V and J are TRBV13 and TRBJ1-4; 10 bases are shared with TRBD1. The sample taken for sequencing was CD8+ T cells sorted from blood. The receptor comes from a woman aged 18-29 years in good health. The CDR3 loop reads CASSNDRGREKLFF. CDR3 bases: TGTGCCAGCAGCAACGACAGGGGGCGTGAAAAACTGTTTTTT.